This T cell receptor beta chain derives from a study of metastatic and nonmetastatic thyroid tumors. Overall study findings and caveats: Malignant thyroid tumors reportedly exceeded benign nodules significantly in TCR beta diversity, with the difference appearing in blood and tumor.

Original methodology: A classifier for distant metastasis in papillary thyroid cancer was constructed using CDR3 differences observed across clinicopathological groups. From the PCR reads, TCRdb re-called clones with MiXCR. Here the V and J calls rest on TCRdb's processing, not on the authors' analysis. Of 90,000 or so clones listed, about 9.1% were seen once; the top ten hold roughly 10%. This clone appeared many times. The antigen remains unidentified. The CDR3 runs 14 residues. CDR1 is MDHEN and CDR2 is SYDVKM in the germline V gene. Trimming stripped 8 bases from V and 5 bases from J, with 18 bases between. Among the patients, none had received any treatment before thyroid surgery.

The chain uses TRBV28 and TRBJ2-5, with D perhaps matching TRBD2 (5 bases). The source of this sequence is a female donor with papillary thyroid cancer or a benign thyroid nodule (not recorded which). Some clones in this sample may be carry-over from other donors' samples. The material sequenced was blood. The CDR3 sequence is CASGEYALGETQYF. The CDR3 DNA follows: TGTGCCAGCGGGGAGTACGCCCTGGGGGAGACCCAGTACTTC.